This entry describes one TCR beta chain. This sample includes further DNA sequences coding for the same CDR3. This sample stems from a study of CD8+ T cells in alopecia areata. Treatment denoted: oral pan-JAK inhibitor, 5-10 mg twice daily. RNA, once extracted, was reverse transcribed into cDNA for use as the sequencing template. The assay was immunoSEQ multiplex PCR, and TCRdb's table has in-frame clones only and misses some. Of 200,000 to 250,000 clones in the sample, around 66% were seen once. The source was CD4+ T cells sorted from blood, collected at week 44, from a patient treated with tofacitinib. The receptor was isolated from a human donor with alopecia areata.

CDR3 sequence reads: CAWSGGSNQPQHF. As DNA, the CDR3 is TGTGCCTGGAGTGGTGGTAGCAATCAGCCCCAGCATTTT. This chain uses TRBV30 with TRBJ1-5; D unclear. Looked up from germline, CDR1 is GTSNPN and CDR2 is SVGIG (reference sequence). There are 13 residues in the CDR3. Trimming removed 1 base at V and 0 bases at J, with 4 bases between.